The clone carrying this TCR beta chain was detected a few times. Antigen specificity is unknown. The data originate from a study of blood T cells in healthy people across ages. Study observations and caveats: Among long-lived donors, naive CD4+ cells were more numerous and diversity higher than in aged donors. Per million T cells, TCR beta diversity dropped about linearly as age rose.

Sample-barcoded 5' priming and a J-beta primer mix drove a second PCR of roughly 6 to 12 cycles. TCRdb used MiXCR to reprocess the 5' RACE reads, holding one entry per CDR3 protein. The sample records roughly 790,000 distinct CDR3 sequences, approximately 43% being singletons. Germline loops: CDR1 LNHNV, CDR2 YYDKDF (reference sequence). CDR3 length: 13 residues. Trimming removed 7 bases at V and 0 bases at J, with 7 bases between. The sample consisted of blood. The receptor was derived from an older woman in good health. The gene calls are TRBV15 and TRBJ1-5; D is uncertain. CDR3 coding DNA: TGTGCCACCACAGATTATAGCAATCAGCCCCAGCATTTT. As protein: CATTDYSNQPQHF.